The 13 T cell receptor beta chains in this list originate from one sample, sequenced in a study of vaccination effects on CD4 cells after COVID-19. Culture proceeded for approximately nine days, and CD4+ T cells were then isolated. Some clones are missing from TCRdb's copy, which holds only in-frame ones; the method was immunoSEQ multiplex PCR. The table shows tens of thousands of clones, with over 50% occurring only once. These receptors' antigens are unknown. The sample consisted of CD4+ T cells from PBMCs cultured without peptide, taken before COVID-19 vaccination. These receptors came from a human donor who received a COVID-19 vaccine.

The V gene is TRBV11-3, the J gene TRBJ2-2, with TRBD2 matching over 14 bases. Germline values: CDR1 SGHNT, CDR2 YENEEA. V lost 5 bases to trimming and J lost 4 bases; unmatched junction nucleotides: 12. The CDR3 is 19 amino acids. CDR3 protein: CASSPGLAGGRRVTGELFF. CDR3 in DNA: TGTGCCAGCAGCCCAGGACTAGCGGGAGGCCGGCGGGTCACCGGGGAGCTGTTTTTT.

In this sample, this clone turned up a few times. V usage is TRBV19 and J usage is TRBJ1-5; the D is unclear. Germline assignment: CDR1 LNHDA and CDR2 SQIVND (reference sequence). The CDR3 has 15 amino acids. V was trimmed by 5 bases and J by 0 bases, leaving 11 bases between them. The CDR3 sequence is CASSVDGYSNQPQHF. The CDR3 nucleotides are TGTGCCAGTAGTGTCGACGGGTATAGCAATCAGCCCCAGCATTTT.

This clone came up once. The chain combines TRBV4-3 with TRBJ2-3; no clear D. The length of the CDR3 is 17 residues. Looked up from germline, CDR1 is LGHNA and CDR2 is YSLEER. Trimming left V 4 bases short and J 0 bases short, with 17 bases between. CDR3 amino acids: CASSRTKAGASTDTQYF. In DNA form, the CDR3 reads TGCGCCAGCAGCCGGACCAAGGCAGGAGCTAGCACAGATACGCAGTATTTT.

The chain uses TRBV30 and TRBJ2-3; 7 positions match TRBD1. CDR1 and CDR2 (germline): GTSNPN, SVGIG (reference sequence). Trimming took 2 bases from V and 0 from J; bases not matched to a gene: 2. CDR3 length: 14 amino acids. The CDR3 region has the DNA TGTGCCTGGAGTACAGGGGCTAGCACAGATACGCAGTATTTT. Protein sequence: CAWSTGASTDTQYF. Full variable domain (outside the CDR3, taken from reference TRBV30 and TRBJ2-3): SQTIHQWPATLVQPVGSPLSLECTVEGTSNPNLYWYRQAAGRGLQLLFYSVGIGQISSEVPQNLSASRPQDRQFILSSKKLLLSDSGFYLCAWSTGASTDTQYFGPGTRLTVL.

J is TRBJ1-2 and V is TRBV12-3 or TRBV12-4; D possibly corresponds to TRBD1 (5 bases). V was shortened by 6 bases and J by 6 bases, with 14 bases between the two germline ends. CDR3 length: 13 amino acids. CDR3 coding DNA: TGTGCCAGCAGGACGGGGGGGGTTGATGGCTACACCTTC. Translation gives CASRTGGVDGYTF.

This clone was counted once. The chain links TRBV6-5 to TRBJ1-1; D ambiguous. CDR3 length equals 12 residues. Germline lookup yields CDR1 MNHEY and CDR2 SVGAGI. V lost 7 bases and J lost 5, with 11 bases in between. This CDR3 is CASMRWGTEAFF. The CDR3 DNA is TGTGCCAGCATGAGGTGGGGTACTGAAGCTTTCTTT.

The chain combines TRBV4-2 with TRBJ1-4; D might be TRBD1 (5 bases). Germline CDR1 and CDR2: LGHNA and YNFKEQ. CDR3 length equals 15 residues. Trimming cost V 0 bases and J 2 bases, with 7 bases left between them. The chain's CDR3 is CASSQEGQTNEKLFF. The CDR3 DNA follows: TGTGCCAGCAGCCAAGAGGGGCAGACTAATGAAAAACTGTTTTTT.

The chain is built from TRBV7-8 and TRBJ1-2, with unresolved D. The CDR3 extends over 13 amino acids. Germline V CDR1 and CDR2: SGHVS, FQNEAQ. V lost 5 bases to trimming and J lost 2 bases, with 9 bases between them. CDR3 sequence reads: CASSLDGNYGYTF. The CDR3 DNA reads TGTGCCAGCAGCCTGGACGGGAACTATGGCTACACCTTC. The variable domain in full, with the rest retrieved from reference TRBV7-8 and TRBJ1-2, is GAGVSQSPRYKVAKRGQDVALRCDPISGHVSLFWYQQALGQGPEFLTYFQNEAQLDKSGLPSDRFFAERPEGSVSTLKIQRTQQEDSAVYLCASSLDGNYGYTFGSGTRLTVV.

V and J are TRBV30 and TRBJ1-5; D not resolved. The CDR3 consists of 14 residues. Germline V lookup: CDR1 GTSNPN, CDR2 SVGIG (reference sequence). V was clipped by 1 base and J by 0 bases, with 7 bases between them. In DNA, the CDR3 is TGTGCCTGGAGTGGACGGATTAGCAATCAGCCCCAGCATTTT. Its translation: CAWSGRISNQPQHF.

CDR3 loop: CASSPTSGASFF. CDR3 DNA sequence: TGTGCCAGCAGCCCTACTTCAGGGGCTTCTTTCTTT. The chain couples TRBV3-1 (or the pseudogene TRBV3-2) to TRBJ1-1; a possible D gene is TRBD1 (6 bases). Germline V lookup: CDR1 LGHDT, CDR2 YNNKEL (reference sequence). V was trimmed by 4 bases and J by 12 bases, leaving 15 bases between them. The CDR3 runs to 12 residues.

This chain connects TRBV24-1 to TRBJ2-2; D gene unclear. This CDR3 has 13 residues. V dropped 5 bases and J dropped 6 bases, with 9 bases sitting between them. Germline lookup yields CDR1 KGHDR and CDR2 SFDVKD. CDR3 sequence: CATSGVVAGELFF. The CDR3, as DNA: TGTGCCACCAGTGGTGTCGTGGCCGGGGAGCTGTTTTTT.

The chain carries TRBV6-5 and TRBJ2-3; 9 bases map to TRBD2. V lost 5 bases and J lost 5; bases outside the gene matches: 8. The CDR3 contains 15 residues. Germline V gives CDR1 MNHEY, CDR2 SVGAGI. CDR3 protein: CASSLGRGGGDTQYF. The CDR3 nucleotides read TGTGCCAGCAGTCTTGGGCGGGGGGGCGGAGATACGCAGTATTTT.

J is TRBJ1-2 and V is TRBV28; D might be TRBD1 (6 bases). Germline CDR1 MDHEN, CDR2 SYDVKM. The CDR3 runs to 14 residues. V shed 11 bases and J shed 4 bases, with 20 bases lying between them. The CDR3 loop reads CASRGGPDSYGYTF. For the CDR3, the DNA is TGTGCCTCCCGGGGGGGGCCCGACAGCTATGGCTACACCTTC.